These 6 T cell receptor beta chains were all obtained from the same sample, sequenced in a study of CD8 T cells in ankylosing spondylitis. Via MiXCR, TCRdb re-called the 5' RACE reads, giving one row per CDR3 protein. The repertoire holds about 180,000 distinct CDR3 sequences, with around a tenth as singletons. The sample was blood, either unsorted or a sorted T cell fraction (not recorded which). These receptors originate from a female donor with ankylosing spondylitis or in good health (not recorded which).

The CDR3 DNA is TGCAGTGCTAGACCTTTCAGCAGTGCAGCGGGGACCTACGAGCAGTACTTC. Translation gives CSARPFSSAAGTYEQYF. V is TRBV20-1 and J is TRBJ2-7, with TRBD2 matching 7 bases. The CDR3 loop spans 17 amino acids. Germline V lookup: CDR1 DFQATT, CDR2 SNEGSKA (reference sequence). V lost 2 bases and J lost 2; bases outside the gene matches: 15.

This clonotype was seen ten or more times. This chain uses TRBV7-2 with TRBJ1-1; D ambiguous. This CDR3 spans 14 amino acids. CDR1 is SGHTA and CDR2 is FQGNSA in the germline V gene. The V gene lost 2 bases and the J gene lost 3 bases, with 10 bases spanning the gap. The CDR3 DNA follows: TGTGCCAGCAGCTTACTAGGCCGAGACACTGAAGCTTTCTTT. Residues: CASSLLGRDTEAFF. Full variable domain (outside the CDR3, taken from reference TRBV7-2 and TRBJ1-1): GAGVSQSPSNKVTEKGKDVELRCDPISGHTALYWYRQSLGQGLEFLIYFQGNSAPDKSGLPSDRFSAERTGGSVSTLTIQRTQQEDSAVYLCASSLLGRDTEAFFGQGTRLTVV.

The chain carries TRBV7-9 and TRBJ2-2; a weak D match, TRBD1 (6 bases). The germline V gene has CDR1 SEHNR and CDR2 FQNEAQ (reference sequence). The CDR3 consists of 15 residues. Trimming left V 6 bases short and J 4 bases short, with 15 bases between. DNA of the CDR3: TGTGCCAGCAGAAGGACAGCTTTCGGCACCGGGGAGCTGTTTTTT. Translating gives CASRRTAFGTGELFF.

The sample holds many counts of this clonotype. The chain recombines TRBV10-3 with TRBJ2-7; the match to TRBD1 covers 9 bases. Per germline, CDR1 ENHRY and CDR2 SYGVKD. The CDR3 runs to 15 residues. Trimming at V came to 8 bases and at J to 3 bases, leaving 11 bases not matched to a gene. CDR3 protein: CAIQDRTGEGYEQYF. The CDR3, as DNA: TGTGCCATCCAGGACCGGACAGGGGAGGGCTACGAGCAGTACTTC.

This clonotype was detected only a few times. This CDR3 reads CASSPTGGEQYF. The CDR3, as DNA: TGCGCCAGCAGCCCGACAGGCGGCGAGCAGTACTTC. This sequence joins TRBV4-3 and TRBJ2-7; D perhaps matches TRBD1 (6 bases). The CDR3 consists of 12 residues. Germline CDR1 and CDR2: LGHNA and YSLEER. Trimming took off 4 bases at V and 6 bases at J, with 10 bases between the two ends.

This clonotype appeared many times. As DNA, the CDR3 is TGTGCCAGCAGTTGGGGCAGTGAAGGAGTAGAGCAGTTCTTC. Amino acid sequence: CASSWGSEGVEQFF. This rearrangement joins TRBV6-5 to TRBJ2-1, with D possibly matching TRBD1 (5 bases). Looked up from germline, CDR1 is MNHEY and CDR2 is SVGAGI. Deletions cut 4 bases from V and 10 bases from J, with 17 bases between. The CDR3 consists of 14 residues.